This T cell receptor (beta chain) was recovered during a study of cytomegalovirus exposure and HLA in healthy donors (TCRdb year 2017). Some background on the complete study: According to an earlier analysis of a few hundred of the donors, some 170 million T cells yielded 100 million or so unique TCR beta sequences and more than 250 Gb of sequence data. Of the 350 to 450 genotyped donors, roughly 85% fell in the genetic ancestry cluster associated with self-reported Caucasian donors. On average, about 240,000 unique TCR beta nucleotide sequences were sequenced per donor among more than 350 genotyped donors of the cohort, with 15% to 20% of those sequences being non-productive. To study patterns of TCR occurrence, a later analysis re-analyzed previously published TCR beta repertoires from 666 donors and added high-resolution HLA genotyping. The study aimed to test whether signatures of past pathogen exposure could be identified by cataloging public T cell receptors. Roughly 5 DR-DQ haplotypes were handled as single units for association and clustering, since linkage in the cohort was strong. Using immunosequencing, the study profiled T cell repertoires from fewer than 700 subjects and related those repertoires to cytomegalovirus serostatus. To predict cytomegalovirus infection status, the study brought together high-throughput TCR immunosequencing, statistical association of individual TCRs with disease status, and machine learning. Typing coverage differed by locus: A, B, C, DRB1 and DQB1 were typed in roughly 620-630 donors, DQA1 in 522, DPA1 in around 580, and DPB1 in 472. To decide whether each TCR beta V gene segment behaved as functional or pseudogenic, an earlier analysis of approximately 620 of the donors relied on high-throughput TCR beta sequencing. Donor age, sex, ethnicity and CMV serostatus were collected together with the repertoire data. In addition to the first cohort of 650 to 800 subjects, a separate validation cohort of 120 different subjects was used. An early release that covered 640 HLA-typed donors contained around 300 gigabases of sequencing data and approximately 85 million unique TCR sequences. Every repertoire in the discovery cohort had been generated on one and the same sequencing platform. The later analysis used no new phenotypic data to find candidate immune exposures, relying instead on TCR beta sequences and their occurrence across donors. HLA typing covered class I and class II loci at four-digit resolution. A later genetic analysis used genome-wide SNP genotypes for about three fifths of the 666 donors, treating that subset as a discovery cohort. Overall study outcomes, separate from this receptor: Assigning TCR associations to individual alleles was difficult when HLA alleles, especially DR and DQ, strongly co-occurred. An association between a missense DCLRE1C variant and V-gene and J-gene trimming of TCR beta chains was found in a later genetic analysis and replicated in an independent cohort. Because some donors lacked HLA typing at each locus, the association tests relied only on the typed subset. The cohort was sequenced for TCR beta chains only, and without alpha or paired-chain data the features that could be detected were limited. Some IMGT-functional V segments, including TRBV6-2 and TRBV6-3, could not be told apart with the 87-base-pair reads, so those segments were excluded. The classifier was reported to diagnose cytomegalovirus status with high specificity and sensitivity in both the original and validation cohorts. The sequencing pipeline was judged likely to have produced a cluster of highly shared sequence variants as a technical artifact. A later analysis associated 16,951 TCR beta sequences with specific HLA alleles at a false discovery rate of 0.05. A later analysis found that HLA-associated TCR beta chains were more clonally expanded and had lower generation probabilities than equally common non-associated chains. A later genetic analysis reported fewer N-insertions in productive TCRs among donors in an Asian-associated ancestry cluster than the 666-donor mean. A few of the identified cytomegalovirus-associated TCR beta chains were confirmed in vitro to be specific for cytomegalovirus antigens. A further reported finding was that TCR beta sequences accurately predicted the HLA-A and HLA-B alleles for most subjects in the first cohort. In a later analysis, most CMV-associated TCR beta chains were found to appear HLA-restricted, with HLA associations seemingly driven largely by CMV exposure. In a later analysis, several top co-occurrence clusters were reported to appear linked to parvovirus B19, influenza, CMV and Epstein-Barr virus. Across donors, most TCR sequences were observed very rarely, whereas some public TCRs were present in many individuals. Correlated functional status among segregating V segments might reflect linkage disequilibrium, but an unknown experimental factor could not be ruled out. The only immune exposure information available for the cohort was CMV serostatus. The presence/absence analyses assumed that sequencing depth was roughly uniform across donors, and that assumption may not be true. It was suggested by the authors that the approach could potentially be generalized to other disease states and immunological phenotypes. In a later analysis, TCR association rates were found to vary across HLA loci, with the most associated TCRs seen for DRB1 alleles and the fewest for HLA-C alleles. Over 15 rarely observed V segments, including chromosome 9 orphons, were excluded from the earlier analysis of approximately 500 of the donors because counts were too low. In an earlier analysis of about 550 of the donors, most TCR beta V segments were observed in productive rearrangements about 87% or about 30% of the time, broadly matching IMGT annotations. The study listed 150 to 200 TCR beta chains as associated with cytomegalovirus.

Libraries were constructed by the immunoSEQ multiplex PCR assay. A mixture of 60 forward primers for TCR Vbeta segments and 13 reverse primers for TCR Jbeta segments was used in the multiplex PCR. A multiplex PCR assay on genomic DNA amplified the CDR3 region of rearranged TCR beta genes. The amplified TCR beta libraries were sequenced on the Illumina HiSeq System as 87-base-pair reads. Per the source publication's procedure: Across the 666 repertoires, a later analysis counted 78 million or so unique TCR beta chains, roughly 11 million of which were shared by at least two donors. Raw reads were error-corrected and collapsed into unique sequences with a nearest-neighbor algorithm that merged closely related sequences to remove PCR and sequencing errors. To assign V, D and J gene segments, CDR3 sequences were aligned to IMGT reference sequences. For a sequence to be retained, a match of at least six nucleotides to both a V gene segment and a J gene segment was required. A rearrangement was called productive if the CDR3 had no stop codons and remained in frame with V and J, and every other rearrangement was called non-productive. CDR3 was defined according to IMGT convention as the region running from the second conserved V-encoded cysteine to the conserved J-encoded phenylalanine. The earlier analysis of 550 to 650 of the donors excluded any sequence lacking an unambiguous match to a single V gene segment. An earlier analysis of 587 of the donors called V segments functional above 56.7% productive rearrangements and segregating when the between-donor standard deviation exceeded 5%. A statistical classification framework was built to diagnose cytomegalovirus status from the catalog of TCR beta chain sequences. In a later analysis, TCR nucleotide sequences were compared against IMGT/GENE-DB human TR gene sequences so that V and J genes could be assigned. In a later analysis, CDR3 sequences and most-parsimonious VDJ recombination scenarios were assigned using the TCRdist pipeline. A later analysis defined each TCR beta chain by its CDR3 amino acid sequence plus V-gene family, and excluded reads lacking a unique V-gene family. To address suspected cross-contamination and a sequencing artifact, a later analysis removed approximately 600 highly shared, low-generation-probability nucleotide sequences. In a later analysis, a clonal expansion index was calculated for each public chain from normalized within-repertoire ranks of inferred template counts. Generation probabilities in a later analysis came from a VDJ recombination model fitted to out-of-frame rearrangements, and those results were checked against IGoR. In a later analysis, hypergeometric tests were used to score TCR-TCR, TCR-HLA and TCR-CMV co-occurrence, with a repertoire-size bias correction applied to TCR pairs. False discovery rates were estimated in a later analysis by permuting HLA or CMV assignments 20 times. In a later analysis, co-occurring TCRs were grouped using DBSCAN, and TCRdist sequence similarity was added for clustering within HLA-allele-positive subsets. Co-occurrence clustering excluded repertoires with fewer than 30,000 or more than 120,000 public chains, plus five with anomalous nucleotide sharing. In TCRdb, the immuneACCESS table is reduced to in-frame sequences with V and J assigned. These tables do not hold every clone; where another copy was compared, an unresolved V gene accounts for under half, and the others remain unexplained. V and J calls plus clone size are reproduced from that table; the DNA served to infer D and trimming. Counted in this sample were 150,000 or so clones; about 83% of them appeared once. The top ten clones comprise about 13% of the sample.

The cohort was made up of approximately 670 healthy bone marrow donors. Cohort members were all nominally healthy when sampled, although unrecorded immune exposures were likely present. The donor tested CMV seropositive, placing the donor among the 289 seropositive members of the cohort. Each donor provided a peripheral blood sample, and peripheral blood mononuclear cells were used for TCR beta sequencing. The Qiagen DNeasy Blood Extraction Kit was used to extract genomic DNA from the blood cell samples. Deletion took 1 base off V and 3 bases off J, with a span of 17 bases between the germline ends. Including the terminal cysteine and phenylalanine, the CDR3 comprises 16 residues. This entry keeps only the CDR3 DNA: 48 bases, framed from base 1. Taken from the germline V gene, the CDR1 and CDR2 loops are SGHRS and YFSETQ. This clone was counted a few times. The antigen it binds to is not known. No much larger clonotype is one base removed from it; base qualities were not supplied.

The sequence joins TRBV5-1 to TRBJ2-7; TRBD1 might be the D gene, on 6 matching bases. This TCR was recovered from a man aged 35 to 55 in good health and CMV-seropositive. Source material: PBMCs. The CDR3 region: CASSLTTGLGYYEQYF. The DNA sequence is TGCGCCAGCAGCTTGACCACAGGGTTGGGTTACTACGAGCAGTACTTC.